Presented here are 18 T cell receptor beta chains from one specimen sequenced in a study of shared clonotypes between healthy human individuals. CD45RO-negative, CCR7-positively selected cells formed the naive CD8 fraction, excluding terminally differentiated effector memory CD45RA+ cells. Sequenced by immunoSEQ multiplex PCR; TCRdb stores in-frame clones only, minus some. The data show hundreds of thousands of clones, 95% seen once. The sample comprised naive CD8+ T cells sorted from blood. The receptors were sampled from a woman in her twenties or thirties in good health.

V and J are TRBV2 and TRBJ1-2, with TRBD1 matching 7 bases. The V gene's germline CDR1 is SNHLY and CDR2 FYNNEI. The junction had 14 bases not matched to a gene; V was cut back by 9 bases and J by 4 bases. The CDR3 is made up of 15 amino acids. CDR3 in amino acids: CASAGTDISGYGYTF. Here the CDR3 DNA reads TGTGCCAGTGCCGGGACAGATATTTCGGGCTATGGCTACACCTTC.

This CDR3 reads CASSERGNTDTQYF. The CDR3 region has the DNA TGTGCCAGCAGCGAGAGGGGAAACACAGATACGCAGTATTTT. The V and J genes are TRBV9 and TRBJ2-3, with D perhaps matching TRBD1 or TRBD2 (5 bases each). Per the germline V gene, CDR1 is SGDLS and CDR2 is YYNGEE. V was cut by 3 bases and J by 2 bases, with 10 bases left in between. There are 14 residues in the CDR3.

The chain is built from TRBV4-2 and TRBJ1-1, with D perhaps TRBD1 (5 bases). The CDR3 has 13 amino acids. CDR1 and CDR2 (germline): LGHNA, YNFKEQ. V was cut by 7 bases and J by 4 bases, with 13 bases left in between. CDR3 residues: CASTEWGGTEAFF. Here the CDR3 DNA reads TGTGCCAGCACCGAGTGGGGGGGCACTGAAGCTTTCTTT.

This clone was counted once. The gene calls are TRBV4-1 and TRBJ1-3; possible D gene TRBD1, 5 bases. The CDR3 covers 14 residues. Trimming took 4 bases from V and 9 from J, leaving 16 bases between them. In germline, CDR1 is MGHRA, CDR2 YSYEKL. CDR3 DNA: TGCGCCAGCAGCCGAAGGACAACCGACTTCACCATATATTTT. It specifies CASSRRTTDFTIYF.

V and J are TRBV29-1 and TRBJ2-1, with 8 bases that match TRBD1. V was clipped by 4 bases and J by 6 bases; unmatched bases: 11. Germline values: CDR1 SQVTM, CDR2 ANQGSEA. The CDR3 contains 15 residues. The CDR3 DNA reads TGCAGCGTTGGGCCGGCAGGGGGCTTCAGCAATGAGCAGTTCTTC. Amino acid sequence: CSVGPAGGFSNEQFF.

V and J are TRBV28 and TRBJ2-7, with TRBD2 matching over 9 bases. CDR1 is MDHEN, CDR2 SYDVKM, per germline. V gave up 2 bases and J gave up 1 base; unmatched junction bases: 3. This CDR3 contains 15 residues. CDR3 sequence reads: CASSLKGLASYEQYF. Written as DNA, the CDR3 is TGTGCCAGCAGTTTAAAGGGACTAGCTTCCTACGAGCAGTACTTC.

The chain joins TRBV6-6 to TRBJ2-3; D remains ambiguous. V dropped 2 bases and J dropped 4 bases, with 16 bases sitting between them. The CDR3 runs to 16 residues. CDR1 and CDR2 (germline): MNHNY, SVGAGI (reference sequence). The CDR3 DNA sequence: TGTGCCAGCAGTTACACGTCTTTTGGTGGATCAGATACGCAGTATTTT. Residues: CASSYTSFGGSDTQYF.

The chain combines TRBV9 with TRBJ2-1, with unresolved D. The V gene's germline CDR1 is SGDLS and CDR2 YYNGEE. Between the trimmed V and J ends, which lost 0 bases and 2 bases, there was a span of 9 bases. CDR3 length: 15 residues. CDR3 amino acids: CASSVEGKTYNEQFF. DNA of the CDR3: TGTGCCAGCAGCGTAGAGGGAAAAACCTACAATGAGCAGTTCTTC.

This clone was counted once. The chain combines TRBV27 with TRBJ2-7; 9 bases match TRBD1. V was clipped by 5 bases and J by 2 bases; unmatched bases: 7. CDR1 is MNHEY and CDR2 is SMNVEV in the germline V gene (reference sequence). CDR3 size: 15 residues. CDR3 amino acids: CASSPGTGTPYEQYF. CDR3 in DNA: TGTGCCAGCAGTCCCGGGACAGGGACCCCCTACGAGCAGTACTTC.

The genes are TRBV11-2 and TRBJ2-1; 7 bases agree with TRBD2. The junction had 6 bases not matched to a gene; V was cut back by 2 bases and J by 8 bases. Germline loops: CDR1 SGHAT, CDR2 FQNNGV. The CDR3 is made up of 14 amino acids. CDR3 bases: TGTGCCAGCAGCTTATGGGCGGGAGTGGATGAGCAGTTCTTC. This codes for CASSLWAGVDEQFF.

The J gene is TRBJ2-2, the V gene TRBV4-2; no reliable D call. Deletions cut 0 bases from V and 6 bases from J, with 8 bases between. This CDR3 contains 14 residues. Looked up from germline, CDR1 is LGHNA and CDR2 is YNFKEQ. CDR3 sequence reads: CASSQDQSAGELFF. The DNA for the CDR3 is TGTGCCAGCAGCCAAGATCAATCCGCCGGGGAGCTGTTTTTT.

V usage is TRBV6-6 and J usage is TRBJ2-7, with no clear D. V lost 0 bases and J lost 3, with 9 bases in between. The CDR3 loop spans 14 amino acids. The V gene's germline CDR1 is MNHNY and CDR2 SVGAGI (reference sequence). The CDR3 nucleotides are TGTGCCAGCAGTTACTCCACACCTGACTACGAGCAGTACTTC. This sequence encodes CASSYSTPDYEQYF.

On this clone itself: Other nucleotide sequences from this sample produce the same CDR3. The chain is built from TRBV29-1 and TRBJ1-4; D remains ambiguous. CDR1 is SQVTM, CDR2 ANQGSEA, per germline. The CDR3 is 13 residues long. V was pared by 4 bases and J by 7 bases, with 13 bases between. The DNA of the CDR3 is TGCAGCGTTGCCCAGGCCCTGAGTGAAAAACTGTTTTTT. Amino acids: CSVAQALSEKLFF.

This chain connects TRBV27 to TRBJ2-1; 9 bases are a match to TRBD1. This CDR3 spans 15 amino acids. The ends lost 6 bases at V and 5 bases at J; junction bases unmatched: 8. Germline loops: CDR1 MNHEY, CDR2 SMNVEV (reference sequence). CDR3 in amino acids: CASSLGTGLNNEQFF. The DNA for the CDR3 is TGTGCCAGCAGCTTAGGGACAGGGCTGAACAATGAGCAGTTCTTC.

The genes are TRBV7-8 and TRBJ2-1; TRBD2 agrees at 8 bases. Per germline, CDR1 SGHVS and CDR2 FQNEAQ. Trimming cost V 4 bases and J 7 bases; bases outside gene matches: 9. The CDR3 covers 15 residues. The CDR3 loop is CASSWIPGGVNEQFF. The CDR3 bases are TGTGCCAGCAGCTGGATCCCGGGAGGGGTTAATGAGCAGTTCTTC.

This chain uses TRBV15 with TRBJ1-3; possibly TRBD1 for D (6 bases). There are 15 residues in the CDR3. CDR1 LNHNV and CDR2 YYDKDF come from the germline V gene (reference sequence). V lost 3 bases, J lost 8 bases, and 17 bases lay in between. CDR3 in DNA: TGTGCCACCAGCAGCGGATCGGGGGCTTGGGACACCATATATTTT. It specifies CATSSGSGAWDTIYF.

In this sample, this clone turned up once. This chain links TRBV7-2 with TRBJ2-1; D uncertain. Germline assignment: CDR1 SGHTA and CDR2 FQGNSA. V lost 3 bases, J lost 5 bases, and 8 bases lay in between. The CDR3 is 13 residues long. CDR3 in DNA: TGTGCCAGCAGCTTCCGTAGGAACAATGAGCAGTTCTTC. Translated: CASSFRRNNEQFF.

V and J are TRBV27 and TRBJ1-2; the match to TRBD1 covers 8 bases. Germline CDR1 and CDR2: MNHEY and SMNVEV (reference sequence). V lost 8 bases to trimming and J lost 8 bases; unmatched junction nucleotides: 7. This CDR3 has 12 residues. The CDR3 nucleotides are TGTGCCAGCGGAAACAGGGGGTCCGGCTACACCTTC. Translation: CASGNRGSGYTF.